This record concerns one T cell receptor (beta chain) sequence. This record belongs to a study of control samples from healthy donors and cancer patients. The protocol was immunoSEQ multiplex PCR, while the TCRdb copy is restricted to in-frame clones and leaves out a portion. The sample contains some 130,000 clones, roughly 90% of which appear only once. CDR1 and CDR2 (germline): SGHRS, YFSETQ. The V end lost 0 bases, the J end lost 2 bases, and 9 bases lay between the germline ends. CDR3 length: 15 amino acids. This sequence was found in a man between 18 and 29 years old in good health. Sequenced input: blood. V and J are TRBV5-1 and TRBJ1-3, with D tentatively TRBD1 (6 bases). CDR3 DNA sequence: TGCGCCAGCAGCTTGGCCGGGGGGCCTGGAAACACCATATATTTT. As protein: CASSLAGGPGNTIYF. Together with reference TRBV5-1 and TRBJ1-3, the CDR3 gives the full variable domain: KAGVTQTPRYLIKTRGQQVTLSCSPISGHRSVSWYQQTPGQGLQFLFEYFSETQRNKGNFPGRFSGRQFSNSRSEMNVSTLELGDSALYLCASSLAGGPGNTIYFGEGSWLTVV.